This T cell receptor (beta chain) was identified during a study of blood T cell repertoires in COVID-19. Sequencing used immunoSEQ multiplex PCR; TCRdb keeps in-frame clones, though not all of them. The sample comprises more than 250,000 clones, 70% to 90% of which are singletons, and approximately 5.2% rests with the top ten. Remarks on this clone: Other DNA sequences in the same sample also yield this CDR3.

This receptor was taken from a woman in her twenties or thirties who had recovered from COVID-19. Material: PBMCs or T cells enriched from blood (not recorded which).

DNA for the CDR3: TGCAGCGTGAGGGGGGGCACTGAAGCTTTCTTT. Encoded protein: CSVRGGTEAFF. The chain carries TRBV29-1 and TRBJ1-1; possible D gene TRBD1, 6 bases. CDR3 length: 11 amino acids. V was trimmed by 6 bases and J by 4 bases, leaving 9 bases between them. Germline CDR1 and CDR2: SQVTM and ANQGSEA. Drawing the rest from reference TRBV29-1 and TRBJ1-1, the complete variable domain is SAVISQKPSRDICQRGTSLTIQCQVDSQVTMMFWYRQQPGQSLTLIATANQGSEATYESGFVIDKFPISRPNLTFSTLTVSNMSPEDSSIYLCSVRGGTEAFFGQGTRLTVV.